Presented here are 9 T cell receptor beta chains from one specimen sequenced in a study of technical replicates of blood from a handful of donors. The method was immunoSEQ multiplex PCR; TCRdb's version includes in-frame clones alone and lacks a portion of them. The data contain 55,000 to 75,000 clones, around 91% of them singletons. The sequencing input was PBMCs. The receptors were gathered from a human donor in good health. Some clones in this sample may be carry-over from other donors' samples.

This chain links TRBV27 with TRBJ2-3, with 8 bases that match TRBD1. J lost 5 bases, V lost 5 bases, and 6 bases had no gene match. The CDR3 loop spans 14 amino acids. Per the germline V gene, CDR1 is MNHEY and CDR2 is SMNVEV (reference sequence). CDR3 protein: CASSPGGYGDTQYF. DNA of the CDR3: TGTGCCAGCAGTCCAGGGGGCTATGGAGATACGCAGTATTTT.

V and J are TRBV6-6 and TRBJ1-6, with a tentative D call TRBD1 (6 bases). This CDR3 comprises 16 residues. Germline CDR1 MNHNY, CDR2 SVGAGI (reference sequence). Trimming shortened V by 7 bases and J by 5 bases, and 18 bases separated the two germline ends. CDR3 DNA: TGTGCCAGCACCCTCCGGGGGGCAGCAAATAATTCACCCCTCCACTTT. Its translation is CASTLRGAANNSPLHF.

The chain employs TRBV5-1 and TRBJ2-7, with no clear D. Germline assignment: CDR1 SGHRS and CDR2 YFSETQ. The V and J ends lost 1 base and 0 bases respectively, with 2 bases between them. CDR3 size: 12 residues. DNA of the CDR3: TGCGCCAGCAGCTTGCGCTCCTACGAGCAGTACTTC. Encoded protein: CASSLRSYEQYF.

The gene calls are TRBV7-7 and TRBJ2-1; a weak D match, TRBD2 (6 bases). V gave up 5 bases and J gave up 5 bases, with 13 bases separating them. Per germline, CDR1 SSHAT and CDR2 FNYEAQ (reference sequence). The CDR3 has 14 residues. The CDR3 here is CASSAGTGHNEQFF. CDR3 coding DNA: TGTGCCAGCAGCGCCGGGACTGGACACAATGAGCAGTTCTTC.

The chain joins TRBV5-6 to TRBJ1-1; D unresolved. V gave up 6 bases and J gave up 4 bases, with 19 bases separating them. The length of the CDR3 is 15 residues. The germline gives CDR1 SGHDT, CDR2 YYEEEE. The CDR3 DNA reads TGTGCCAGCAAAAAACGCGGTGGAGGTAGCACTGAAGCTTTCTTT. Amino acid sequence: CASKKRGGGSTEAFF.

The CDR3 DNA reads as TGTGCCAGCAGTTTCAGGGGATTAGGTACGCAGTATTTT. Translating it yields CASSFRGLGTQYF. The chain recombines TRBV27 with TRBJ2-3, with a possible D match to TRBD1 (6 bases). Trimming took off 3 bases at V and 8 bases at J, with 12 bases between the two ends. The V gene's germline CDR1 is MNHEY and CDR2 SMNVEV (reference sequence). There are 13 residues in the CDR3.

The chain has TRBV2 and TRBJ1-5; 8 bases align to TRBD1. The V segment lost 2 bases and the J segment 6 bases; nucleotides outside the gene matches: 3. The germline gives CDR1 SNHLY, CDR2 FYNNEI. The CDR3 is 14 amino acids. The CDR3 sequence is CASSESGGGQPQHF. CDR3 in DNA: TGTGCCAGCAGTGAATCAGGGGGCGGTCAGCCCCAGCATTTT. Full variable domain (remainder filled in from reference TRBV2 and TRBJ1-5): EPEVTQTPSHQVTQMGQEVILRCVPISNHLYFYWYRQILGQKVEFLVSFYNNEISEKSEIFDDQFSVERPDGSNFTLKIRSTKLEDSAMYFCASSESGGGQPQHFGDGTRLSIL.

The chain combines TRBV6-5 with TRBJ2-1; 8 nucleotides agree with TRBD1. V lost 8 bases and J lost 8; bases outside the gene matches: 5. Germline assignment: CDR1 MNHEY and CDR2 SVGAGI. The CDR3 is made up of 12 amino acids. CDR3 region: CASSDRADEQFF. DNA for the CDR3: TGTGCCAGCTCGGACAGGGCGGATGAGCAGTTCTTC.

This chain uses TRBV27 with TRBJ2-1; D is unresolved. The CDR3 spans 14 residues. V lost 3 bases to trimming and J lost 0 bases, with 6 bases between them. CDR1 and CDR2 (germline): MNHEY, SMNVEV (reference sequence). For the CDR3, the DNA is TGTGCCAGCAGTTTTGGGCTCTCCTACAATGAGCAGTTCTTC. Translated, it gives CASSFGLSYNEQFF.